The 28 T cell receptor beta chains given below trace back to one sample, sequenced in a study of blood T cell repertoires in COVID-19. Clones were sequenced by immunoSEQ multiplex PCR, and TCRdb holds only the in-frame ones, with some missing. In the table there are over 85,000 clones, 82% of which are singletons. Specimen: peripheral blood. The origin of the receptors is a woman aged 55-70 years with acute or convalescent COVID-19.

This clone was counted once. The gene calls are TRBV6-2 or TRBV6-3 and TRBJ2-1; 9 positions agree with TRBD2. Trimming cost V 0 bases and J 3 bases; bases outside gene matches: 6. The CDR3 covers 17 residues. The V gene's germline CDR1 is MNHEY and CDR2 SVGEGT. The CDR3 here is CASSYSPPSGIYNEQFF. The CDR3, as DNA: TGTGCCAGCAGTTACTCGCCCCCTAGCGGGATCTACAATGAGCAGTTCTTC.

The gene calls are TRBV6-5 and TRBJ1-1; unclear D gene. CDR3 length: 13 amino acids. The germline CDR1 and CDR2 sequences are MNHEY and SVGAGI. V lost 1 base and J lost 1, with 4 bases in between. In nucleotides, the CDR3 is TGTGCCAGCAGTTACTTCGGGAACACTGAAGCTTTCTTT. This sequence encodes CASSYFGNTEAFF.

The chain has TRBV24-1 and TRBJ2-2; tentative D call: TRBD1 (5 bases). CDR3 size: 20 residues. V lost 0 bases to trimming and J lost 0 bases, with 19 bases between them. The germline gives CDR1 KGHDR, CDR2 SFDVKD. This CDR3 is CATSDLRTPKTVANTGELFF. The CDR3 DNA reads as TGTGCCACCAGTGATTTGCGTACCCCAAAGACAGTCGCGAACACCGGGGAGCTGTTTTTT.

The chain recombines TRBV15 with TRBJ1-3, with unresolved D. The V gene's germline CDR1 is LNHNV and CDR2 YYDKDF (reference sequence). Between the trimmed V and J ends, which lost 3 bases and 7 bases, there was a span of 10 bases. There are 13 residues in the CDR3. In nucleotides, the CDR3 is TGTGCCACCAGCAGGGGCGGGGAGAACACCATATATTTT. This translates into CATSRGGENTIYF.

The DNA of the CDR3 is TGTGCCAGCAGCCCCAGGGACAGCAAGAATGAAAAACTGTTTTTT. Translated: CASSPRDSKNEKLFF. The V gene is TRBV4-2, the J gene TRBJ1-4; 7 bases agree with TRBD1. CDR1 and CDR2 from the germline V gene are LGHNA and YNFKEQ. Trimming removed 4 bases from V and 5 bases from J; junction bases left unmatched: 7. CDR3 length equals 15 residues.

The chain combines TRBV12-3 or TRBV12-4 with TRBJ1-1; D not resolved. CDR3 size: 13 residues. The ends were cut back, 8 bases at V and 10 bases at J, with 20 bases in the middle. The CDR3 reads CASSTEVMGVAFF. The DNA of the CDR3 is TGTGCCAGCTCTACGGAGGTAATGGGCGTAGCTTTCTTT.

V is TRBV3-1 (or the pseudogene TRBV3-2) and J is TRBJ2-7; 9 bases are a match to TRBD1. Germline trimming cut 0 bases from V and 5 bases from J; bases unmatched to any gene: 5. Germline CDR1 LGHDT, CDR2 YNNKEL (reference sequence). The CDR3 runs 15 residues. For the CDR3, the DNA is TGTGCCAGCAGCCAAGACAGGACAGGGGTCCACGAGCAGTACTTC. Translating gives CASSQDRTGVHEQYF.

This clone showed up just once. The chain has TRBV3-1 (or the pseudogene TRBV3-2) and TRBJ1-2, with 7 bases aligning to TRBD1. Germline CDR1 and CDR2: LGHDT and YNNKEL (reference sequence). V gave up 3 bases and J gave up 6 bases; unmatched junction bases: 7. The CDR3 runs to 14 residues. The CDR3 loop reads CASSHRTGRDGYTF. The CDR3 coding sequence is TGTGCCAGCAGCCATCGGACAGGCCGGGATGGCTACACCTTC.

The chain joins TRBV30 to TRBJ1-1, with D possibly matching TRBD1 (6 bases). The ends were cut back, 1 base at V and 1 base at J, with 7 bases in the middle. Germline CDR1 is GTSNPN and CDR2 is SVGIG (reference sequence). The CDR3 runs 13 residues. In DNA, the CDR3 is TGTGCCTGGAGTGGACAGGAGAACACTGAAGCTTTCTTT. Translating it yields CAWSGQENTEAFF.

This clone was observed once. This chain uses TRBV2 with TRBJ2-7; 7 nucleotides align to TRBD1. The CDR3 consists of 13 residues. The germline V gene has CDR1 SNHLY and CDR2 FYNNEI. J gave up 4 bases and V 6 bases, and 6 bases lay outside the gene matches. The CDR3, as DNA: TGTGCCAGCAGAGGACAGGTACCTTACGAGCAGTACTTC. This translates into CASRGQVPYEQYF.

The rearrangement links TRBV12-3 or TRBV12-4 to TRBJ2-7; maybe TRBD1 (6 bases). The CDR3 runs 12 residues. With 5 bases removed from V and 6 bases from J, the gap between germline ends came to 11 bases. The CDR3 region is CASSPQGSEQYF. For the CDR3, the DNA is TGTGCCAGCAGTCCACAGGGCTCCGAGCAGTACTTC.

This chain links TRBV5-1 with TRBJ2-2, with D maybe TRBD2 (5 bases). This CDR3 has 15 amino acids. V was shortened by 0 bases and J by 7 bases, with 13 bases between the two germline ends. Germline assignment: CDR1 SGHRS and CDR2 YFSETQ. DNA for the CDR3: TGCGCCAGCAGCTTGGCCGAGGGCTCTGGCGGGGAGCTGTTTTTT. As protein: CASSLAEGSGGELFF. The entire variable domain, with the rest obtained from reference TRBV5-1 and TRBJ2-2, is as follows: KAGVTQTPRYLIKTRGQQVTLSCSPISGHRSVSWYQQTPGQGLQFLFEYFSETQRNKGNFPGRFSGRQFSNSRSEMNVSTLELGDSALYLCASSLAEGSGGELFFGEGSRLTVL.

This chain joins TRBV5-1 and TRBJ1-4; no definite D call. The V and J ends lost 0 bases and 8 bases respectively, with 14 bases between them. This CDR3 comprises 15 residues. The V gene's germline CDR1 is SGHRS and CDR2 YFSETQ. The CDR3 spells CASSLAATGGEKLFF. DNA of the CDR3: TGCGCCAGCAGCTTGGCGGCGACGGGAGGGGAAAAACTGTTTTTT. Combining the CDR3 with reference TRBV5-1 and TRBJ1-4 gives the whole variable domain KAGVTQTPRYLIKTRGQQVTLSCSPISGHRSVSWYQQTPGQGLQFLFEYFSETQRNKGNFPGRFSGRQFSNSRSEMNVSTLELGDSALYLCASSLAATGGEKLFFGSGTQLSVL.

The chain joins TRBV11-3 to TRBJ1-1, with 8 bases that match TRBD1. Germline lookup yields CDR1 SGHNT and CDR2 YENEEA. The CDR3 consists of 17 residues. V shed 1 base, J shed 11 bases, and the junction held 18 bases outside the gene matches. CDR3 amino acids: CASSLGSPGTGDTGAFF. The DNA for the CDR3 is TGTGCCAGCAGCTTAGGCTCTCCCGGGACAGGTGATACTGGGGCTTTCTTT.

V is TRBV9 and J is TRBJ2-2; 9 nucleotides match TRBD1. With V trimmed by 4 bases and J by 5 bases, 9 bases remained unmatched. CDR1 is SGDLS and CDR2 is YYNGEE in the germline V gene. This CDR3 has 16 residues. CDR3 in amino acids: CASSLRDRDRTGELFF. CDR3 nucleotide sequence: TGTGCCAGCAGCCTACGGGACAGGGACCGAACCGGGGAGCTGTTTTTT.

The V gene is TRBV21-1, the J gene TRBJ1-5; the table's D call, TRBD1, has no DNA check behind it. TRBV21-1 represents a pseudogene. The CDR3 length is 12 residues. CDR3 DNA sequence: TGTGCCAGCTCAACTCAGGCGCAGCCCCAGCATTTT. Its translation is CASSTQAQPQHF.

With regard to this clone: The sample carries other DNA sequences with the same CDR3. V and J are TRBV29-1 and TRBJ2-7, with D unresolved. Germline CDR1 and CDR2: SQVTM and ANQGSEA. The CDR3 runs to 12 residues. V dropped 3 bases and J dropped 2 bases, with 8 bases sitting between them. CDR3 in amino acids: CSVDGQAYEQYF. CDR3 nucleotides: TGCAGCGTTGATGGGCAGGCCTACGAGCAGTACTTC.

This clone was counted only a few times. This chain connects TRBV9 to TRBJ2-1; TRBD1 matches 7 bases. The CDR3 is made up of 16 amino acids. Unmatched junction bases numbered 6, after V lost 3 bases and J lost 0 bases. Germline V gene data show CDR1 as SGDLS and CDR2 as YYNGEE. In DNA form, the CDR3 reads TGTGCCAGCAGCGCCCGGACAGGCAGCTCCTACAATGAGCAGTTCTTC. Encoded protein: CASSARTGSSYNEQFF.

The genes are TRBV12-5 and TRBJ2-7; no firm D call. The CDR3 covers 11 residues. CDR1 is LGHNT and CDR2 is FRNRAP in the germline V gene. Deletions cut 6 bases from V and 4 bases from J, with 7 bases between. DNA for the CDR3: TGTGCTAGTGGCTACAGATACGAGCAGTACTTC. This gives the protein CASGYRYEQYF.

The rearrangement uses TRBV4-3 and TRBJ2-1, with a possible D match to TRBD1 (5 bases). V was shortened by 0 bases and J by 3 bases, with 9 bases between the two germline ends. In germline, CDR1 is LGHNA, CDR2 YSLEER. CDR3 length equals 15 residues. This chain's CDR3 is CASSQDQGNYNEQFF. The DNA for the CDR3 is TGCGCCAGCAGCCAAGACCAGGGAAACTACAATGAGCAGTTCTTC.

Here the CDR3 DNA reads TGCGCCAGCAGCTCGAGCGGGGCCTACAATGAGCAGTTCTTC. Translated: CASSSSGAYNEQFF. The gene calls are TRBV5-1 and TRBJ2-1; TRBD2 aligns across 7 bases. Germline lookup yields CDR1 SGHRS and CDR2 YFSETQ. The CDR3 runs 14 residues. V shed 3 bases and J 2 bases; nucleotides not matched to a gene: 2.

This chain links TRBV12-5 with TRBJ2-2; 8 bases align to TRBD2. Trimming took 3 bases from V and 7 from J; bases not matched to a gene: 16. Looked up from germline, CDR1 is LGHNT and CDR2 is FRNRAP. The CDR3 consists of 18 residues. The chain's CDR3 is CASGFSLKAGVRSGELFF. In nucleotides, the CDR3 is TGTGCTAGTGGTTTCTCTTTAAAAGCGGGGGTCCGCAGCGGGGAGCTGTTTTTT. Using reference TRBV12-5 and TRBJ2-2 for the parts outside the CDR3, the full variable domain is DARVTQTPRHKVTEMGQEVTMRCQPILGHNTVFWYRQTMMQGLELLAYFRNRAPLDDSGMPKDRFSAEMPDATLATLKIQPSEPRDSAVYFCASGFSLKAGVRSGELFFGEGSRLTVL.

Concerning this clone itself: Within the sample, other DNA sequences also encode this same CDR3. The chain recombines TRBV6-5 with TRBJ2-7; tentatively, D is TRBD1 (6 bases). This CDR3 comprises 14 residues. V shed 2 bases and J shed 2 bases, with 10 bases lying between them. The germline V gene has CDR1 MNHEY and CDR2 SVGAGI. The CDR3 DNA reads TGTGCCAGCAGTTACGGGCAGGGGCCCTACGAGCAGTACTTC. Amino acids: CASSYGQGPYEQYF.

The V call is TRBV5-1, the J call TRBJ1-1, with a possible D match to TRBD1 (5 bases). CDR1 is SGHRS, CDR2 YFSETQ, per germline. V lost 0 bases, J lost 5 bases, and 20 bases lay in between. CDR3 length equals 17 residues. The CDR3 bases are TGCGCCAGCAGCTTGGGGTACGGGGGTACCGGGGGAACTGAAGCTTTCTTT. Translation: CASSLGYGGTGGTEAFF.

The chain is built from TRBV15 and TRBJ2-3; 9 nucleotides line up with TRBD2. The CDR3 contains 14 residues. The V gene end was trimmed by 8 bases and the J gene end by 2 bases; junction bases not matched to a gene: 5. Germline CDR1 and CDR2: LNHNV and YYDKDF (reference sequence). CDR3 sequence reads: CATERGEYTDTQYF. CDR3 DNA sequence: TGTGCCACCGAGCGGGGGGAGTACACAGATACGCAGTATTTT.

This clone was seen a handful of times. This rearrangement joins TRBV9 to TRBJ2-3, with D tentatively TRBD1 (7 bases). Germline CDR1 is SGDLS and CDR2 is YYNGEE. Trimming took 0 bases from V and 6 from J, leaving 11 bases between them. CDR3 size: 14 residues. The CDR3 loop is CASSVEGAGDTQYF. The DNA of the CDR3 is TGTGCCAGCAGCGTAGAGGGGGCGGGGGATACGCAGTATTTT.

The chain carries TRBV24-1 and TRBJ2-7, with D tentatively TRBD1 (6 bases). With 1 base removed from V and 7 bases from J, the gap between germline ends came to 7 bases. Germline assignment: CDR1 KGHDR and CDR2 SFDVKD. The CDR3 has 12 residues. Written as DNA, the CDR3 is TGTGCCACCAGTGATTTTAGGGGGGAGCAGTACTTC. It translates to CATSDFRGEQYF.

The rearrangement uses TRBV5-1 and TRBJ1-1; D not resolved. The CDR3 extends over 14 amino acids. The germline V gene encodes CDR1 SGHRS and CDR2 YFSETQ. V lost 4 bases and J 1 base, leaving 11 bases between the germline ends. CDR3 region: CASSTNPENTEAFF. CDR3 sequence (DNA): TGCGCCAGCAGCACCAACCCAGAGAACACTGAAGCTTTCTTT.